This T cell receptor beta chain was observed in a study of blood T cells in healthy people across ages. Germline loops: CDR1 MNHEY, CDR2 SMNVEV (reference sequence). The CDR3 loop spans 15 amino acids. Remarks on this clonotype: At one of its ends the junction is not consistent with the germline gene, which may arise from a read error.

Through a sample-barcoded 5' primer and a J-beta primer mix, a second PCR was run for 7 to 11 cycles. TCRdb fed the 5' RACE reads into MiXCR, producing one record per CDR3 protein. This repertoire shows 750,000 to 950,000 distinct CDR3 sequences, roughly 24% found once; its top ten account for about 2.9%. The sample was also reused in another study, on T cells of mothers and their children. This second study says: At around 1.5 ug per 15 ul, all of the extracted RNA went into cDNA synthesis.

Material: blood. The sequence was obtained from a boy between 10 and 17 years old in good health. The rearrangement joins TRBV27 to TRBJ1-2; TRBD1 matches 7 bases. CDR3 DNA sequence: TGTGCCAGCAGTCTAAACAGGGGCTCTAACTATGACTACACCTTC. Encoded protein: CASSLNRGSNYDYTF.